One sample yielded the 19 T cell receptor beta chains listed below, sequenced in a study of blood T cell repertoires in COVID-19 (dated by TCRdb to between 2020 and 2021). The library was built by means of the immunoSEQ multiplex PCR assay. As stored in TCRdb, this immuneACCESS dataset retains in-frame rearrangements with V and J assigned. A fraction of the clones does not appear; measured against another copy, unresolved V genes explain less than half of the discrepancy, and the remainder lacks a known reason. The sample table holds 140,000 to 150,000 clones, of which about 87% were seen once. The ten most abundant clones make up around 6.5% of the sample. Sequencing was performed on peripheral blood. These TCRs come from an elderly man with acute or convalescent COVID-19.

The gene calls are TRBV5-1 and TRBJ2-5; 9 bases are a match to TRBD2. Germline lookup yields CDR1 SGHRS and CDR2 YFSETQ. The CDR3 runs to 15 residues. V trimming: 7 bases; J trimming: 5 bases; junction bases outside the gene matches: 12. The CDR3 region is CASYPFAGGLETQYF. CDR3 coding DNA: TGCGCCAGCTACCCCTTTGCGGGGGGGTTGGAGACCCAGTACTTC.

This sequence joins TRBV3-1 (or the pseudogene TRBV3-2) and TRBJ1-4; weak D call: TRBD1 (5 bases). CDR1 is LGHDT, CDR2 YNNKEL, per germline (reference sequence). The CDR3 is 15 amino acids. V lost 0 bases to trimming and J lost 7 bases, with 12 bases between them. In DNA, the CDR3 is TGTGCCAGCAGCCAAGATGGGGGGAACGGTGAAAAACTGTTTTTT. Its translation: CASSQDGGNGEKLFF.

V usage is TRBV30 and J usage is TRBJ1-4; TRBD1 matches at 9 bases. Per germline, CDR1 GTSNPN and CDR2 SVGIG (reference sequence). The CDR3 runs 16 residues. Trimming at V came to 5 bases and at J to 4 bases, leaving 11 bases not matched to a gene. For the CDR3, the DNA is TGTGCCTGGGGTCCCGGGACAGGGACTGGTAATGAAAAACTGTTTTTT. Translated: CAWGPGTGTGNEKLFF.

This clone was counted between two and nine times. This sequence joins TRBV6-5 and TRBJ2-7; 8 bases are a match to TRBD1. Germline CDR1 and CDR2: MNHEY and SVGAGI. This CDR3 contains 14 residues. Trimming removed 6 bases from V and 4 bases from J; junction bases left unmatched: 8. CDR3 nucleotides: TGTGCCAGCAGCATATCACAGGGGGTTTACGAGCAGTACTTC. This gives the protein CASSISQGVYEQYF.

This chain joins TRBV12-3 or TRBV12-4 and TRBJ1-2, with D maybe TRBD1 (5 bases). Trimming shortened V by 5 bases and J by 8 bases, and 15 bases separated the two germline ends. The CDR3 covers 13 residues. The CDR3 region is CASSPQGNNGYTF. CDR3 sequence (DNA): TGTGCCAGCAGTCCTCAGGGTAATAACGGCTACACCTTC.

J is TRBJ1-1 and V is TRBV5-1; possible D gene TRBD1, 5 bases. V was trimmed by 1 base and J by 5 bases, leaving 12 bases between them. The CDR3 is 14 amino acids. CDR1 SGHRS and CDR2 YFSETQ come from the germline V gene. The DNA of the CDR3 is TGCGCCAGCAGCTTGAGCGGGGGAGGGACTGAAGCTTTCTTT. Its translation is CASSLSGGGTEAFF.

The chain couples TRBV13 to TRBJ2-1; no firm D call. Germline lookup yields CDR1 PRHDT and CDR2 FYEKMQ (reference sequence). Trimming took 4 bases from V and 13 from J, leaving 14 bases between them. This CDR3 region has 12 residues. CDR3 DNA sequence: TGTGCCAGCAGCTCAGAGTATGGGCCTCAGTTCTTC. It yields the protein CASSSEYGPQFF.

The CDR3, as DNA: TGTGCCAGCAGTGAGGATAGCGGGGGATACAATGAGCAGTTCTTC. It yields the protein CASSEDSGGYNEQFF. The gene calls are TRBV2 and TRBJ2-1, with 9 bases aligning to TRBD2. Germline lookup yields CDR1 SNHLY and CDR2 FYNNEI. J gave up 4 bases and V 3 bases, and 4 bases lay outside the gene matches. CDR3 size: 15 residues.

This chain joins TRBV9 and TRBJ2-3, with D possibly being TRBD2 (5 bases). The CDR3 spans 17 residues. Looked up from germline, CDR1 is SGDLS and CDR2 is YYNGEE. Trimming cost V 4 bases and J 1 base, with 19 bases left between them. The CDR3: CASSPQVTAVGTDTQYF. The CDR3 DNA reads as TGTGCCAGCAGCCCCCAGGTCACAGCGGTCGGCACAGATACGCAGTATTTT.

The J gene is TRBJ2-5, the V gene TRBV5-1; 8 bases agree with TRBD2. Trimming took 3 bases from V and 3 from J; bases not matched to a gene: 4. Germline lookup yields CDR1 SGHRS and CDR2 YFSETQ. This CDR3 is 14 amino acids long. In DNA, the CDR3 is TGCGCCAGCAGCTCCGGGCGGGGGGAAGAGACCCAGTACTTC. Its translation is CASSSGRGEETQYF. The whole variable domain, filled in from reference TRBV5-1 and TRBJ2-5, reads KAGVTQTPRYLIKTRGQQVTLSCSPISGHRSVSWYQQTPGQGLQFLFEYFSETQRNKGNFPGRFSGRQFSNSRSEMNVSTLELGDSALYLCASSSGRGEETQYFGPGTRLLVL.

The V gene is TRBV19, the J gene TRBJ1-4; D is possibly TRBD1 (5 bases). Germline-derived CDR1 and CDR2 are LNHDA and SQIVND (reference sequence). Trimming took off 4 bases at V and 2 bases at J, with 20 bases between the two ends. This CDR3 has 18 amino acids. The CDR3 is CASSSFFSSGSTNEKLFF. CDR3 bases: TGTGCCAGTAGTAGTTTTTTTTCCTCAGGGTCGACTAATGAAAAACTGTTTTTT.

The rearrangement uses TRBV2 and TRBJ2-4, with 7 positions matching TRBD2. This CDR3 spans 14 amino acids. The trim removed 5 bases at V and 7 bases at J, leaving 8 bases unmatched. Germline CDR1 and CDR2: SNHLY and FYNNEI. In nucleotides, the CDR3 is TGTGCCAGCAGTACCTGGGGAGGGTTGAACATTCAGTACTTC. This encodes CASSTWGGLNIQYF.

With respect to this clone: Other DNA sequences in the same sample also yield this CDR3. The chain is built from TRBV5-1 and TRBJ2-3; D is perhaps TRBD2 (5 bases). Germline CDR1 and CDR2: SGHRS and YFSETQ. The germline V and J ends were trimmed by 5 bases and 0 bases, with 13 bases remaining between them. There are 15 residues in the CDR3. The DNA of the CDR3 is TGCGCCAGCAGTCCCGGGAACCCTAGCACAGATACGCAGTATTTT. Its protein is CASSPGNPSTDTQYF.

This chain uses TRBV5-6 with TRBJ1-1; TRBD1 agrees at 9 bases. Germline assignment: CDR1 SGHDT and CDR2 YYEEEE. There are 15 residues in the CDR3. The J segment lost 5 bases and the V segment lost 4 bases, leaving 9 bases of the junction unmatched. This CDR3 reads CASSPGQGRRTEAFF. The CDR3 DNA is TGTGCCAGCAGCCCTGGACAGGGGAGGCGTACTGAAGCTTTCTTT.

In its sample, this clone was seen once. The CDR3 DNA is TGTGCCAGCACTCAATCGGCGGGGGGCCGGGAGACCCAGTACTTC. The encoded protein is CASTQSAGGRETQYF. J is TRBJ2-5 and V is TRBV21-1; TRBD2 reflects the table's D call only, with no check against the DNA. TRBV21-1 is a pseudogene segment. The CDR3 is made up of 15 amino acids.

J is TRBJ1-5 and V is TRBV19; 12 nucleotides agree with TRBD1. CDR3 size: 16 residues. CDR1 LNHDA and CDR2 SQIVND come from the germline V gene (reference sequence). J was trimmed by 6 bases and V by 5 bases; bases with no gene match: 8. As DNA, the CDR3 is TGTGCCAGTAGTCAACTCGGGACAGGGGGCTCTCAGCCCCAGCATTTT. As protein: CASSQLGTGGSQPQHF.

This clone appeared a few times. V is TRBV3-1 (or the pseudogene TRBV3-2) and J is TRBJ2-1, with 11 bases fitting TRBD2. The CDR3 has 17 amino acids. J gave up 6 bases and V 4 bases, and 11 bases lay outside the gene matches. Germline V lookup: CDR1 LGHDT, CDR2 YNNKEL (reference sequence). Here the CDR3 reads CASSRQGTSGPLNEQFF. The CDR3 nucleotides are TGTGCCAGCAGCCGGCAGGGGACTAGCGGCCCCCTCAATGAGCAGTTCTTC.

This sequence joins TRBV6-5 and TRBJ2-5, with 7 bases lining up with TRBD1. Trimming at V came to 6 bases and at J to 5 bases, leaving 9 bases not matched to a gene. The CDR3 is 14 amino acids. CDR1 is MNHEY, CDR2 SVGAGI, per germline. The CDR3, as DNA: TGTGCCAGCAGGCCACAGGGGTTAGGGGAGACCCAGTACTTC. Translated, it gives CASRPQGLGETQYF.

The J gene is TRBJ2-5, the V gene TRBV7-2; TRBD2 agrees at 10 bases. V shed 8 bases, J shed 8 bases, and the junction held 8 bases outside the gene matches. The CDR3 loop spans 13 amino acids. Germline assignment: CDR1 SGHTA and CDR2 FQGNSA. The CDR3 sequence: CASASGGAGTQYF. Here the CDR3 DNA reads TGTGCCAGCGCGAGCGGGGGGGCGGGAACCCAGTACTTC.